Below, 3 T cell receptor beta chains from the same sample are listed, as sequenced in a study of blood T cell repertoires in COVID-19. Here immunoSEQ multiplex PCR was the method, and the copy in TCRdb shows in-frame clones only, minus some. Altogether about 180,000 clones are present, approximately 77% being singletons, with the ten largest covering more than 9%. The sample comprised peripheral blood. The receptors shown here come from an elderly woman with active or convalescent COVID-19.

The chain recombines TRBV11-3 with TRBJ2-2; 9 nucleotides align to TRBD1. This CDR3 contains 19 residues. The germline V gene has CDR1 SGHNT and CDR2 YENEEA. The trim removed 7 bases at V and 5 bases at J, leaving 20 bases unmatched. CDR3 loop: CASILNMDRGPMRTGELFF. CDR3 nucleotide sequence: TGTGCCAGCATCCTCAATATGGACAGGGGCCCCATGAGGACCGGGGAGCTGTTTTTT.

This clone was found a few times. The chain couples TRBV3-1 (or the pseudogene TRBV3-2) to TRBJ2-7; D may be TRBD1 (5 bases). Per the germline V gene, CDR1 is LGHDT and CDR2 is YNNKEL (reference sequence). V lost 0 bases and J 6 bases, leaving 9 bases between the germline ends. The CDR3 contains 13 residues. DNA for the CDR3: TGTGCCAGCAGCCAAGAGGGGCGCAGCGAGCAGTACTTC. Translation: CASSQEGRSEQYF.

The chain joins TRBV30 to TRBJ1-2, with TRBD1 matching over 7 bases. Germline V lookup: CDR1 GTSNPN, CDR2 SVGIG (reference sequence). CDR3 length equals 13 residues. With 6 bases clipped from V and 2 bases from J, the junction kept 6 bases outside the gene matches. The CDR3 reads CACPQGINYGYTF. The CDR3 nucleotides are TGTGCCTGCCCACAGGGGATAAACTATGGCTACACCTTC.